This T cell receptor beta chain was identified in a study of CD8+ T cells in alopecia areata (dated by TCRdb to the late 2010s). General notes on the study: Treated patients were enrolled in an open-label pilot trial of oral tofacitinib, 5 to 10 mg twice daily, for moderate-to-severe alopecia areata. Patients stayed on tofacitinib for 6 to 18 months and then had 6 months of follow-up off drug so that delayed response and recurrence could be assessed. In treated patients, disease severity was measured using the SALT score, which gives the percentage of scalp surface area affected. The study used high-throughput TCRbeta sequencing to examine T cell clonal expansion in alopecia areata, in both the C3H/HeJ mouse model and human patients. In humans, TCRbeta sequencing was performed on scalp tissue and on sorted CD4+ and CD8+ peripheral blood T cells from healthy controls and from patients with patchy or totalis/universalis alopecia areata. Tofacitinib-treated patients had biopsies at baseline and at 4 and 24 weeks of treatment, with a later scalp biopsy in several patients. Clonality in the scalp was compared among normal scalp (n=4), patchy alopecia areata scalp (n=8), and alopecia totalis/universalis scalp (n=8). The RNA source kit depended on sample type: the PAXgene miRNA kit for fixed scalp, the miRNeasy kit for PBMCs, and the RNeasy kit for mouse skin. Amplification of TCRbeta CDR3 regions was done by immunoSEQ multiplex PCR using 35 Vbeta forward primers and 13 Jbeta reverse primers. Overall study outcomes, separate from this receptor: Shared TCR sequences between patients were less evident than in mice, which may be partly attributable to HLA diversity in the patient population. Unlike mouse skin, where gammadelta T cells dominate, normal human skin contains resident alphabeta T cells that get sequenced too, which complicates analysis of the scalp TCR repertoire. Many expanded lesional clones were found to persist in scalp and blood during tofacitinib treatment, and relapse after treatment cessation may be partly explained by this persistence. Compared with normal scalp, lesional scalp had higher clonality and more expanded CD8+ clones, particularly in alopecia totalis/universalis, a pattern that suggests antigenic drive. Tofacitinib significantly decreased scalp clonality and the number of expanded CD8+ clones among the top 100 scalp clones. Because the treated cohort was small and included a single nonresponder, larger studies are needed to assess links between baseline CD8+ expansion and response.

As regards this clone: Its specific antigen is unknown. Base quality data are lacking; no much larger clone is found one base away.

The germline V gene encodes CDR1 SQVTM and CDR2 ANQGSEA. The CDR3 spans 14 residues, from the cysteine through the phenylalanine. The CDR3 DNA has 42 bases and is translated from base 1. V was cut back by 7 bases and J by 4 bases, leaving a gap of 19 bases between them. The sample's time point label, decoded: around 4 weeks on oral tofacitinib. The intended sense of this specimen's treatment or condition label: oral pan-JAK inhibitor, 5-10 mg twice daily. Lesional scalp punch biopsies and peripheral blood were collected from alopecia areata patients. PBMCs were isolated by density centrifugation and stained for CD3, CD4 and CD8, after which CD4+ and CD8+ T cells were sorted on a FACSAria. To prepare the library, the immunoSEQ multiplex PCR assay was applied. For TCR sequencing, RNA was extracted from every sample and reverse transcribed into cDNA to serve as template. First-strand cDNA was synthesized using SuperScript III with a 2:1 mix of oligo-dT and random hexamers. A synthetic immune receptor repertoire was used to assess amplification bias, and residual bias was removed computationally. The original methods were these. After raw reads were preprocessed to remove errors, the CDR3 was defined following IMGT conventions as running from the conserved cysteine to phenylalanine. To get clonality, Shannon entropy was normalized by log2 of the number of productive unique TCRs and the result was subtracted from 1. Whether scalp clones were CD4 or CD8 was inferred by matching scalp TCRbeta sequences against CD4 and CD8 repertoires sorted from blood. The clones in this table, taken by TCRdb from immuneACCESS, are in-frame only. Not every clone is retained; where verified, under half of the shortfall comes from an unresolved V gene, and the cause of the rest is unknown. Clonal size and the V and J genes are those of that table, whereas D and trimming came from the DNA. Present in this sample are under 150,000 clones, 50% to 55% of which were seen just once. In total, the top ten clones hold 0.45% to 0.5% of the sample.

Material: CD4+ T cells sorted from blood, obtained at week 4, from a patient treated with tofacitinib. The V and J segments used are TRBV29-1 and TRBJ1-2, with the identity of the D gene unclear. This TCR came from a human donor with alopecia areata. The CDR3 reads CSAGLEHVAYGYTF. DNA sequence: TGCAGCGCCGGTCTGGAACATGTTGCCTATGGCTACACCTTC. The full variable domain, with segments outside the CDR3 supplied by the reference TRBV29-1 and TRBJ1-2 proteins, appears as SAVISQKPSRDICQRGTSLTIQCQVDSQVTMMFWYRQQPGQSLTLIATANQGSEATYESGFVIDKFPISRPNLTFSTLTVSNMSPEDSSIYLCSAGLEHVAYGYTFGSGTRLTVV.